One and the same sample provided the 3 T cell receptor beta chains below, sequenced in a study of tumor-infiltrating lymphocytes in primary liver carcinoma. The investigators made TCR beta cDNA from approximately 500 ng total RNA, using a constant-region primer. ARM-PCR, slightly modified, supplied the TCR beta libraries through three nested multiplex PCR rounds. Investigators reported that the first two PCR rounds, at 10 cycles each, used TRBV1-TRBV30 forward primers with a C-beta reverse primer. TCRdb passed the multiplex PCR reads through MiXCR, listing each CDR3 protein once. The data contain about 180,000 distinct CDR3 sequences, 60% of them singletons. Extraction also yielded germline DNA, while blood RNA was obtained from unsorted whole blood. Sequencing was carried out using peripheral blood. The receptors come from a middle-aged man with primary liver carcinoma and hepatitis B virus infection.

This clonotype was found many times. CDR3 region: CASSNRYPGLAGRGDTQYF. The CDR3 DNA follows: TGTGCCAGCAGCAATCGATACCCGGGACTAGCGGGACGGGGAGATACGCAGTATTTT. This chain uses TRBV11-2 with TRBJ2-3; 13 nucleotides align to TRBD2. Germline CDR1 is SGHAT and CDR2 is FQNNGV. V lost 5 bases to trimming and J lost 5 bases; unmatched junction nucleotides: 16. This CDR3 has 19 amino acids.

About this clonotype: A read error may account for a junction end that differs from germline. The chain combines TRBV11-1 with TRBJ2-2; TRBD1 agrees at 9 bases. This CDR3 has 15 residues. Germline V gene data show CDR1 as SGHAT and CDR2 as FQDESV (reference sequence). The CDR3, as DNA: TGTGCCAGCAGAACAGGGGGCCTGAACACCGGGGGGCTGTTTTTT. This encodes CASRTGGLNTGGLFF.

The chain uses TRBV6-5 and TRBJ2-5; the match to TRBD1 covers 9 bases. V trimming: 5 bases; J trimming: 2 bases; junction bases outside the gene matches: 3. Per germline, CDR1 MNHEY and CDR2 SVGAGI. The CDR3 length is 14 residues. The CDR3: CASSNGTGQETQYF. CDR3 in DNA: TGTGCCAGCAGTAACGGGACAGGGCAAGAGACCCAGTACTTC.